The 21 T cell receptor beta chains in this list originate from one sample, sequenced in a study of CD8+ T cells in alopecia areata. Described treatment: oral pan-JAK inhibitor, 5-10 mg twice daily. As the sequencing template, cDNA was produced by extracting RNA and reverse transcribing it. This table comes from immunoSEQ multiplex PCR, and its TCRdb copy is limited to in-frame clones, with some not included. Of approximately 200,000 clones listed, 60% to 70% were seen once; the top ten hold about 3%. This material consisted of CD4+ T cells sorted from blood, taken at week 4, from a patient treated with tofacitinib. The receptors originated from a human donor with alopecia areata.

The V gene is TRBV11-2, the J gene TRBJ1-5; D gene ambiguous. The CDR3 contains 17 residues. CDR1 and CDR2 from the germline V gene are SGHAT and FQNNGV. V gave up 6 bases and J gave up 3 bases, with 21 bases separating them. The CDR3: CASSLLRPYLANQPQHF. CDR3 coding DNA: TGTGCCAGCAGTTTACTCCGGCCGTACTTGGCCAATCAGCCCCAGCATTTT.

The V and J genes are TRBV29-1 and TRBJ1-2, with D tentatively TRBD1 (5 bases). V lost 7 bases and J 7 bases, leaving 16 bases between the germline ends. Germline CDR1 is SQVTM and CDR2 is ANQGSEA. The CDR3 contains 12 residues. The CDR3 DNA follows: TGCAGCGAGGGGTTGGAGGCGGGTGGCTACACCTTC. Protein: CSEGLEAGGYTF.

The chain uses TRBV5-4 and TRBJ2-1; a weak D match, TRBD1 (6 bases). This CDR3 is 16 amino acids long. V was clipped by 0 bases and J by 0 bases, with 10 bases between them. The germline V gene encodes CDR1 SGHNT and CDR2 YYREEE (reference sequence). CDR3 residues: CASSLGTGISYNEQFF. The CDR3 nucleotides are TGTGCCAGCAGCTTGGGTACAGGGATCTCCTACAATGAGCAGTTCTTC. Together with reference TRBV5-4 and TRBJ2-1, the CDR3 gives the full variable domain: ETGVTQSPTHLIKTRGQQVTLRCSSQSGHNTVSWYQQALGQGPQFIFQYYREEENGRGNFPPRFSGLQFPNYSSELNVNALELDDSALYLCASSLGTGISYNEQFFGPGTRLTVL.

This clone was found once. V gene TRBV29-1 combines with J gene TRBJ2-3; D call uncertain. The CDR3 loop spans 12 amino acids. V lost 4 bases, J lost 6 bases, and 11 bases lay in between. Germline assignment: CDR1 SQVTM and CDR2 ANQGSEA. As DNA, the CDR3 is TGCAGCGTTGGTCCTAGTTCTGATACGCAGTATTTT. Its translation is CSVGPSSDTQYF.

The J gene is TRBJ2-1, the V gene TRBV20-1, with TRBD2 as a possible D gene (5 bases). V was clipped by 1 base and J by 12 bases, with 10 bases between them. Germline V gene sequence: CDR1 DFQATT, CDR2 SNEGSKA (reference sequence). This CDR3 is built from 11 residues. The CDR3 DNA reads TGCAGTGCTAGAGTCGGGGTTCCGCAGTTCTTC. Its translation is CSARVGVPQFF.

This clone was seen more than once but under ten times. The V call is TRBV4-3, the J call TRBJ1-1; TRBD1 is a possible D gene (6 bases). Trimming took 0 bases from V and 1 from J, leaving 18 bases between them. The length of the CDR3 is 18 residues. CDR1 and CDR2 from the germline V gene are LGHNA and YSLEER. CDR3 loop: CASSQDTAGAVGNTEAFF. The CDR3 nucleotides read TGCGCCAGCAGCCAAGATACTGCAGGGGCGGTCGGGAACACTGAAGCTTTCTTT.

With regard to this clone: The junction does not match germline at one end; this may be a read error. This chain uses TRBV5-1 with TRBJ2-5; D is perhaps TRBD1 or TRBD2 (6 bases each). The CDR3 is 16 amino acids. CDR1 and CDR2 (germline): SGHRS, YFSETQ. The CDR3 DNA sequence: TGCGCGAGCATTGACTACAAGGGGGGACTTCAAGAGACCCAGTACTTC. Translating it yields CASIDYKGGLQETQYF.

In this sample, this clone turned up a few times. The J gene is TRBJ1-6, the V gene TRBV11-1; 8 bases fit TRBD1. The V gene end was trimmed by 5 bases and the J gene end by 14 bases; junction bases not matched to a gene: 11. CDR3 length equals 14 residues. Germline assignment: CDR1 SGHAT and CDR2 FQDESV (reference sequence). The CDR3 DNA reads TGTGCCAGCAGCCTTGGACAGGGCCAGGGATCCCTCCACTTT. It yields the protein CASSLGQGQGSLHF.

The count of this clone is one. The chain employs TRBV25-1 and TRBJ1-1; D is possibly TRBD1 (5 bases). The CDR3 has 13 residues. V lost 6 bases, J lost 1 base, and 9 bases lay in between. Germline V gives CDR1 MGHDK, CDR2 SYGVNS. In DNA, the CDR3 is TGTGCCAGCAGGCAAACAGGGAACACTGAAGCTTTCTTT. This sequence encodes CASRQTGNTEAFF.

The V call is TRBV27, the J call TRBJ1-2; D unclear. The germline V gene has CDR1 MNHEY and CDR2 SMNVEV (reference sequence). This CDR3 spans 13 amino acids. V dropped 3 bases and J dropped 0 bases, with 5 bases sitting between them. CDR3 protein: CASSFASNYGYTF. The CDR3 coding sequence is TGTGCCAGCAGTTTTGCGTCTAACTATGGCTACACCTTC.

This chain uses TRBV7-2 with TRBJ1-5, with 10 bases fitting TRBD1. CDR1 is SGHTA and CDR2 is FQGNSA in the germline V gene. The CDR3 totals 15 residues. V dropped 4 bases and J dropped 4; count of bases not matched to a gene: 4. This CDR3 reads CASSSGTGANQPQHF. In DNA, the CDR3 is TGTGCCAGCAGCTCCGGGACAGGGGCGAATCAGCCCCAGCATTTT.

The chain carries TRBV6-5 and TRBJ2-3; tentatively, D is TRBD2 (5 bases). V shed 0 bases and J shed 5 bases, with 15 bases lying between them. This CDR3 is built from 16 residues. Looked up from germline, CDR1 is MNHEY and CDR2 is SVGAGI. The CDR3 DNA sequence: TGTGCCAGCAGTTACTCGAGTCCTAGCTTGCAAGATACGCAGTATTTT. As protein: CASSYSSPSLQDTQYF.

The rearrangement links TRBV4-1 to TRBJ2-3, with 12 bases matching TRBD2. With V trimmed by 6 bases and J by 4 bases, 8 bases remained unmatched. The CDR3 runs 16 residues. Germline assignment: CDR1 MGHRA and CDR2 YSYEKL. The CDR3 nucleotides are TGCGCCAGCAGACCGCTAGCGGGGGGGGTACCAGATACGCAGTATTTT. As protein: CASRPLAGGVPDTQYF.

CDR3 DNA: TGTGCCAGCAGCTTTGTGGGGGGATCCCAAGAGACCCAGTACTTC. Translating it yields CASSFVGGSQETQYF. The chain couples TRBV7-2 to TRBJ2-5; TRBD2 is a possible D gene (6 bases). CDR1 and CDR2 from the germline V gene are SGHTA and FQGNSA. The V end lost 3 bases, the J end lost 1 base, and 12 bases lay between the germline ends. The CDR3 totals 15 residues. Drawing the rest from reference TRBV7-2 and TRBJ2-5, the complete variable domain is GAGVSQSPSNKVTEKGKDVELRCDPISGHTALYWYRQSLGQGLEFLIYFQGNSAPDKSGLPSDRFSAERTGGSVSTLTIQRTQQEDSAVYLCASSFVGGSQETQYFGPGTRLLVL.

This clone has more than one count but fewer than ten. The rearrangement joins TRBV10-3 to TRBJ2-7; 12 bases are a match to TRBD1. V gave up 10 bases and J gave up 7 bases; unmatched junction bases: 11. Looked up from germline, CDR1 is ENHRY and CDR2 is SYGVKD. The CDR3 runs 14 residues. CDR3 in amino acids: CATDRGQGASEQYF. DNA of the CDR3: TGTGCCACAGACCGGGGACAGGGGGCGAGTGAGCAGTACTTC.

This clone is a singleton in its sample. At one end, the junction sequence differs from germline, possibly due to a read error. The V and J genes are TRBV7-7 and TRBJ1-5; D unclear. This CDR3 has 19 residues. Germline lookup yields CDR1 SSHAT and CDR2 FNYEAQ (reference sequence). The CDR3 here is CASSLATASLSCSNQPQHF. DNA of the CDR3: TGTGCTAGCAGCTTAGCCACAGCATCGTTGTCGTGTAGCAATCAGCCCCAGCATTTT.

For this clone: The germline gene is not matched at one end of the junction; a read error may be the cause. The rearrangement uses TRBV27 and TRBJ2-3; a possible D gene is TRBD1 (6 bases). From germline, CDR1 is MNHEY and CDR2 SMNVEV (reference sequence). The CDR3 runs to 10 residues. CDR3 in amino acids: CRSRDTTQYF. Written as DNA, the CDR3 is TGCCGAAGCCGGGACACCACGCAGTATTTT.

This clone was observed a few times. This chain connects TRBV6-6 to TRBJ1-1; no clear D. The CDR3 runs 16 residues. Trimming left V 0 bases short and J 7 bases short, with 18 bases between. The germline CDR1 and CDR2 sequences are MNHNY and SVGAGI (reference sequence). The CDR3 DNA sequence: TGTGCCAGCAGTTACTCGAGTGTTCCTCCCAAGCTTGAAGCTTTCTTT. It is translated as CASSYSSVPPKLEAFF.

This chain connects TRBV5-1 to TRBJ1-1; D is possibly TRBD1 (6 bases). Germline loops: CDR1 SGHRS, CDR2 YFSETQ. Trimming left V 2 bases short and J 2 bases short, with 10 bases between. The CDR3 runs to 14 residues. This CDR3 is CASSFDRTNTEAFF. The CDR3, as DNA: TGCGCCAGCAGCTTCGACAGGACCAACACTGAAGCTTTCTTT.

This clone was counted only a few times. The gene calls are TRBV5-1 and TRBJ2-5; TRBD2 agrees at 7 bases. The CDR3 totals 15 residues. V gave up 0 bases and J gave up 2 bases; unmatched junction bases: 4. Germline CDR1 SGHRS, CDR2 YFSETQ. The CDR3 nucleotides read TGCGCCAGCAGCTTGGCGGCGGGAGAGCAAGAGACCCAGTACTTC. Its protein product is CASSLAAGEQETQYF.

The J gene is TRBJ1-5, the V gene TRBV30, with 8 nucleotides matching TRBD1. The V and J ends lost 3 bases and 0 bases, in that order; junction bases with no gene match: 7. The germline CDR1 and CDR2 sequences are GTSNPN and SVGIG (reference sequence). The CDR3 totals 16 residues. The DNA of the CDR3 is TGTGCCTGGAGATCCGGGACAGGAAATAGCAATCAGCCCCAGCATTTT. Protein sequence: CAWRSGTGNSNQPQHF.